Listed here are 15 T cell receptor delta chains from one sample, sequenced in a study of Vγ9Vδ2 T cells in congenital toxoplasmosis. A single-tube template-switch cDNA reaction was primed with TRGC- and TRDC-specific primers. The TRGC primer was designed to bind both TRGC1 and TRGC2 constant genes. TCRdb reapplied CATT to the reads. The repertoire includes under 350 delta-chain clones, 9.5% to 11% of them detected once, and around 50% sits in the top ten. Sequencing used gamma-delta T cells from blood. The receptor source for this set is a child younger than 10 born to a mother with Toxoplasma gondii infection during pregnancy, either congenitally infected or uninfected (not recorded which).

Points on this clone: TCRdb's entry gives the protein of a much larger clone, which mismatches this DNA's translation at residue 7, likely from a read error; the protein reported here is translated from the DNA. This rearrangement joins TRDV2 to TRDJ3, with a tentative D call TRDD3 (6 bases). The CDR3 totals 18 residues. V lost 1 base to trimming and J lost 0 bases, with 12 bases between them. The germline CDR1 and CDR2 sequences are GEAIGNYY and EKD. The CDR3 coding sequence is TGTGCCTGTGACACGTACGGGGGGAGCTCCTGGGACACCCGACAGATGTTTTTC. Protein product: CACDTYGGSSWDTRQMFF.

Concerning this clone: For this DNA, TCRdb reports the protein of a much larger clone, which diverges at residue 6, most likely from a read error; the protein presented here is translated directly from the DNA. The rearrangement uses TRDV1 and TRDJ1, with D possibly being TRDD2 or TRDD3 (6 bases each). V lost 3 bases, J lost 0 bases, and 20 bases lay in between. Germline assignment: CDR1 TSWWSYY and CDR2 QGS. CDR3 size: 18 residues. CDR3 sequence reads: CALGDIPSRGDNTDKLIF. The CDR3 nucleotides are TGTGCTCTTGGGGACATCCCTTCCCGGGGGGACAACACCGATAAACTCATCTTT.

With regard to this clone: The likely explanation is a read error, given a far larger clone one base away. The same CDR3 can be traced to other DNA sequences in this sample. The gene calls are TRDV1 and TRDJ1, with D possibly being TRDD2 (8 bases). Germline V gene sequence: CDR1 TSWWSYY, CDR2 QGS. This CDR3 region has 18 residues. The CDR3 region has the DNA TGTGCTCTTGGGGAGCTTCCTACGTTACTGGGGTACACTGATAAACTCATCTTT. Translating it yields CALGELPTLLGYTDKLIF.

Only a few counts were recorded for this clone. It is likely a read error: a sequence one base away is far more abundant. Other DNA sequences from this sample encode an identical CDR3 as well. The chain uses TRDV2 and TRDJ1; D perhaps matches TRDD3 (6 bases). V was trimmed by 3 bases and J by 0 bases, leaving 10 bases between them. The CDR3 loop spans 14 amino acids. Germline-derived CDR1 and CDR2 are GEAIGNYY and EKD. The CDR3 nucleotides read TGTGCCTGTGACCCTATGGGGGACACCGATAAACTCATCTTT. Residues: CACDPMGDTDKLIF.

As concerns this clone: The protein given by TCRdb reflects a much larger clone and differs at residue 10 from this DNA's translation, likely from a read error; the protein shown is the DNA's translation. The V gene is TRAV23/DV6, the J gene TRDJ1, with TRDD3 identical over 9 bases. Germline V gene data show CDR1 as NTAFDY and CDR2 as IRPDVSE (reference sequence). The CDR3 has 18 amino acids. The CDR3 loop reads CAVSWMYWGKRGTDKLIF. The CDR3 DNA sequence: TGTGCTGTGTCGTGGATGTACTGGGGGAAACGCGGTACCGATAAACTCATCTTT.

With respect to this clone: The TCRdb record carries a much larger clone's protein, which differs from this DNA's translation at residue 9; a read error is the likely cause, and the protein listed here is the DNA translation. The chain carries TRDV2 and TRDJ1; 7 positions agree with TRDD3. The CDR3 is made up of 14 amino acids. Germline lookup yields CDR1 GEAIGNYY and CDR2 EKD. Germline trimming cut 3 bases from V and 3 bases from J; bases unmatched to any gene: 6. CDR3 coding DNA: TGTGCCTGTGACCCCATGGGGGACGCCGATAAACTCATCTTT. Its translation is CACDPMGDADKLIF.

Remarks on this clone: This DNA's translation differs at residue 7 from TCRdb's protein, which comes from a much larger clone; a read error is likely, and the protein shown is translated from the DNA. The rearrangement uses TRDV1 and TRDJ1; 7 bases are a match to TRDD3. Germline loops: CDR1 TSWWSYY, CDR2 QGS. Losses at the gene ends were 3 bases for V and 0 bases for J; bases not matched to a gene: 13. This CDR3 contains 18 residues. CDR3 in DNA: TGTGCTCTTGGGGAGCTTCTTACGTTACTGGGGTACACCGATAAACTCATCTTT. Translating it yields CALGELLTLLGYTDKLIF.

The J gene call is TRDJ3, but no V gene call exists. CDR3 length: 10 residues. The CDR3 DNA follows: TGCTCCGGGGACACCCGACAGATGTTTTTC. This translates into CSGDTRQMFF.

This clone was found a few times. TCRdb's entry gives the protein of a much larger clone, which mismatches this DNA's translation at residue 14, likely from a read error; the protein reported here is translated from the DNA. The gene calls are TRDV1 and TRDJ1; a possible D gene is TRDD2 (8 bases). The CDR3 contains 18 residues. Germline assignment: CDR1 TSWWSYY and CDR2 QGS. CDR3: CALGELPTLLGYTYKLIF. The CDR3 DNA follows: TGTGCTCTTGGGGAGCTTCCTACGTTACTGGGGTACACCTATAAACTCATCTTT.

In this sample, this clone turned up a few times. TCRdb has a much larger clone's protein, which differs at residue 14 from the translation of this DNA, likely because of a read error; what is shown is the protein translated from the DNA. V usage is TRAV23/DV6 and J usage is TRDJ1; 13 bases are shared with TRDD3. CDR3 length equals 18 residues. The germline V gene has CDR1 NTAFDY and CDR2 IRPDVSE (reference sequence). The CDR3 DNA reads TGTGCTGTGTCGTGGATGTACTGGGGGATACGCGGTACCAATAAACTCATCTTT. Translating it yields CAVSWMYWGIRGTNKLIF.

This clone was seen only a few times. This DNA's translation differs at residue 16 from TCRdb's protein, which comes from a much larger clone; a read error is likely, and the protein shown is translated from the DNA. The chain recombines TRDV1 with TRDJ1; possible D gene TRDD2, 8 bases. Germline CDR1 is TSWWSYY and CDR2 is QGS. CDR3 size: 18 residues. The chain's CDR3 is CALGELPTLLGYTDKPIF. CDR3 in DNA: TGTGCTCTTGGGGAGCTTCCTACGTTACTGGGGTACACCGATAAACCCATCTTT.

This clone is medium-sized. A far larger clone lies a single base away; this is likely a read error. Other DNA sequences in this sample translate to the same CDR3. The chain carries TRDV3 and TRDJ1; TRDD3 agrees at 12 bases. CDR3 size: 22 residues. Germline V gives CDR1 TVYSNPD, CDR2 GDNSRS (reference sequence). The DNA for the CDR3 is TGTGCCTTTTCCCTCTCGACCTTCCTACGCGTACTGGGGGATACCTACACCGATAAACTCATTTTT. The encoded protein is CAFSLSTFLRVLGDTYTDKLIF. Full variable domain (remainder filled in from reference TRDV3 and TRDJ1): CDKVTQSSPDQTVASGSEVVLLCTYDTVYSNPDLFWYRIRPDYSFQFVFYGDNSRSEGADFTQGRFSVKHILTQKAFHLVISPVRTEDSATYYCAFSLSTFLRVLGDTYTDKLIFGKGTRVTVEP.

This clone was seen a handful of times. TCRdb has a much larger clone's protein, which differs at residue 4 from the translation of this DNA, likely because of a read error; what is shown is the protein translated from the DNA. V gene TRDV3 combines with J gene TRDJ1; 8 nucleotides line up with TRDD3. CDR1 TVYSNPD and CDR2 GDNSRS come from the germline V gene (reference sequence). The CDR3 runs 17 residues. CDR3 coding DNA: TGCGCACTCCCCGTACTGGGGATACACCCGTACACCGATAAACTCATCTTT. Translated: CALPVLGIHPYTDKLIF.

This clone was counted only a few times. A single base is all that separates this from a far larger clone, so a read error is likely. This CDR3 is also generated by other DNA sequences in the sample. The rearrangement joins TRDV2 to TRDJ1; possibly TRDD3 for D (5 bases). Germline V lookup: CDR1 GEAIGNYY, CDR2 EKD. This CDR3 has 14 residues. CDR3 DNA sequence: TGTGCCTGTGACACGGGATCATACACTGATAAACTCATCTTT. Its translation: CACDTGSYTDKLIF.

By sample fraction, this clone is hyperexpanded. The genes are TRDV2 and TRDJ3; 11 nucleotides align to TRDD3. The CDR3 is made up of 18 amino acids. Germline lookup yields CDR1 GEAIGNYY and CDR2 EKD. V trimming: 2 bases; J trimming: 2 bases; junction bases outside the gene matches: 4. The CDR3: CACDKILGDTWDTRQMFF. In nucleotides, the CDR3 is TGTGCCTGTGACAAAATACTGGGGGATACCTGGGACACCCGACAGATGTTTTTC.